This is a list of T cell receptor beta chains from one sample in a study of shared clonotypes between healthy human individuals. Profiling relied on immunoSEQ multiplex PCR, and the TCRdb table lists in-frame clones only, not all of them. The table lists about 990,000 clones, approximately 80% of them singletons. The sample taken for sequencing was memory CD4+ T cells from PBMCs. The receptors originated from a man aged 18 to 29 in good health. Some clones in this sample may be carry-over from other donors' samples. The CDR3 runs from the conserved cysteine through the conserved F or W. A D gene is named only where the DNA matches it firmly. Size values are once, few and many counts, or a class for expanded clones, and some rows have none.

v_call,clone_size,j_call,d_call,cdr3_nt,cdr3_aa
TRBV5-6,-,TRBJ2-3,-,TGTGCCAGCAGCTTACGCTGGGAGAACAAGATAACGCAGTATTTT,CASSLRWENKITQYF
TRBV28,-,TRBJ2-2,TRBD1,TGTGCCAGCAGTTTTGGACAGGGAGAAGCGAACACCGGGGAGCTGTTTTTT,CASSFGQGEANTGELFF
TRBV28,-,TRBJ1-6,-,TGTGCCAGCAGGGAGGAGCATTCACCCCTCCACTTT,CASREEHSPLHF
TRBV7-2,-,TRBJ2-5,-,TGTGCCAGCAGCTCCGACAGTTGGGAAGAGACCCAGTACTTC,CASSSDSWEETQYF
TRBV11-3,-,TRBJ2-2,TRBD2,TGTGCCAGCAGCTTGACCCTAGCGGGAGTCGGGACCGGGGAGCTGTTTTTT,CASSLTLAGVGTGELFF
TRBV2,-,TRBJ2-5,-,TGTGCCAGCCATCTGGCCGTCGGAGAGACCCAGTACTTC,CASHLAVGETQYF
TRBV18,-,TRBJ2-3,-,TGTGCCAGCTCACCAGCAGGAGGGACAGATACGCAGTATTTT,CASSPAGGTDTQYF
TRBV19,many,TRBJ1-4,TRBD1,TGTGCCAGAGGGGGGACAGGGGAGGAAAAACTGTTTTTT,CARGGTGEEKLFF
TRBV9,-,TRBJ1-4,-,TGTGCCAGCAGCGTAGCCCAGGGGACAACTAATGAAAAACTGTTTTTT,CASSVAQGTTNEKLFF
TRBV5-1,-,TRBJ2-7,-,TGCGCCAGCAGCCTGGTCTCGGACGGCTACGAGCAGTACTTC,CASSLVSDGYEQYF
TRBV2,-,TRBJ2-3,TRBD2,TGTGCCAGCAGGGCAGCGGGAGGAAGCACAGATACGCAGTATTTT,CASRAAGGSTDTQYF
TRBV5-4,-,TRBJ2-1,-,TGTGCCAGCAGCTTGGTGAACTCCTACAATGAGCAGTTCTTC,CASSLVNSYNEQFF
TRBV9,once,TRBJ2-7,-,TGTGCCAGCAGCGTAGCTCCCCGCGGCGAGCAGTACTTC,CASSVAPRGEQYF
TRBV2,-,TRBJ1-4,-,TGTGCCAGCAGTGTTCGGAGACCAACTAATGAAAAACTGTTTTTT,CASSVRRPTNEKLFF
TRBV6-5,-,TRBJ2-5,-,TGTGCCAGCAGTTACTCAGGAGGGTACGGAGAGACCCAGTACTTC,CASSYSGGYGETQYF
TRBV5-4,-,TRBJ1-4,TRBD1,TGTGCCAGCAGCTGGTCTGGGACAGGGAGAGAAAAACTGTTTTTT,CASSWSGTGREKLFF
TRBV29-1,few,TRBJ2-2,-,TGCAGCGTTGAAAGGTCTACCGGGGAGCTGTTTTTT,CSVERSTGELFF
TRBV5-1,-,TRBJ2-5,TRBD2,TGCGCCAGTGATACTAGCGGAGAAAAAGAGACCCAGTACTTC,CASDTSGEKETQYF
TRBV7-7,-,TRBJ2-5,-,TGTGCCAGCAGCTTTTCGGGTCAAGAGACCCAGTACTTC,CASSFSGQETQYF
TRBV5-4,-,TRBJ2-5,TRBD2,TGTGCCAGCAGTCTGAGGACTAGCGGGAGTGGAGAGACCCAGTACTTC,CASSLRTSGSGETQYF
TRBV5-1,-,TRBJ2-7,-,TGCGCCAGCAGTATTGGGGACACCCTCTACGAGCAGTACTTC,CASSIGDTLYEQYF
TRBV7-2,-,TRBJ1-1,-,TGTGCCAGCAGCTTCGGACAGAGCAACACTGAAGCTTTCTTT,CASSFGQSNTEAFF
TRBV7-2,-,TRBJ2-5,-,TGTGCCAGCAGCCACCGTGGCATTCAAGAGACCCAGTACTTC,CASSHRGIQETQYF
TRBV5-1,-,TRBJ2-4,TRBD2,TGCGCCAGCAGCTTAGGGACTAGCGGGGCTCTTTCCAAAAACATTCAGTACTTC,CASSLGTSGALSKNIQYF
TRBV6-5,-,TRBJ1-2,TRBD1,TGTGCCAGCGTGAGACAGGGGGCCTCTGGCTACACCTTC,CASVRQGASGYTF
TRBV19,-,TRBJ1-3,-,TGTGCCAGTAGTATGAGGGGATTCGGTGGAAACACCATATATTTT,CASSMRGFGGNTIYF
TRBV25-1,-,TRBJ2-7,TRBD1,TGTGCCAGCAGGCCGGGACAGGGGGCCTACGAGCAGTACTTC,CASRPGQGAYEQYF
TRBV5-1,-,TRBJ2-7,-,TGCGCCAGCAGCTTGGATCTTTACGAGCAGTACTTC,CASSLDLYEQYF
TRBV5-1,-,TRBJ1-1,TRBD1,TGCGCCAGCAGCTCAGGACAGGGGGGAGCTTTCTTT,CASSSGQGGAFF
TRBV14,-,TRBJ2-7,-,TGTGCCAGCAGTGCCACAAACTACGAGCAGTACTTC,CASSATNYEQYF
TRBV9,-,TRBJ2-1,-,TGTGCCAGCAGCGTTAGCGGAGGGGGATTCAATGAGCAGTTCTTC,CASSVSGGGFNEQFF
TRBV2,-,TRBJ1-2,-,TGTGCCAGCAGCTCTTCGAATTTACAGGGCCGTAATGGCTACACCTTC,CASSSSNLQGRNGYTF
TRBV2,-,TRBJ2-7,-,TGTGCCAGCACCCGCGGTCGGGGTTTGGGCAACGAGCAGTACTTC,CASTRGRGLGNEQYF
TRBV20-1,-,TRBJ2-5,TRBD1,TGCGTACAACAGGGGAGAGAGACCCAGTACTTC,CVQQGRETQYF
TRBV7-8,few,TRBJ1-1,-,TGTGCCAGCAGCTTGGGGGGCAGAACTGAAGCTTTCTTT,CASSLGGRTEAFF
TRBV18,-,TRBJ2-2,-,TGTGCCAGCTCACCACCTGAGGGGACCGGGGAGCTGTTTTTT,CASSPPEGTGELFF
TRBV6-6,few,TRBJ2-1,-,TGTGCCAGCAGTTACGGCGGGGCCTCCTACAATGAGCAGTTCTTC,CASSYGGASYNEQFF
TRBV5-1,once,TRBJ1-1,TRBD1,TGCGCCAGCAGCTTGGGGCAGGGGGCTGAAGCTTTCTTT,CASSLGQGAEAFF
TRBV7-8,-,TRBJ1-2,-,TGTGCCAGCAGCTTAGGGACAGCCTATGGCTACACCTTC,CASSLGTAYGYTF
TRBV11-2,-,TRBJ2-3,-,TGTGCCAGCAGCCATTTATCTCATAGCACAGATACGCAGTATTTT,CASSHLSHSTDTQYF
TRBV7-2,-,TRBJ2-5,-,TGTGCCAGCAGCTTATGGACACCTGGGAGAGAGACCCAGTACTTC,CASSLWTPGRETQYF
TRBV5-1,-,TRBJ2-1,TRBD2,TGCGCCAGCAGCTTTAGCGGGAGGGGCGTGGATGAGCAGTTCTTC,CASSFSGRGVDEQFF
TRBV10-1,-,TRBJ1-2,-,TGCGCCAGCAGAGTTGCGGGACACCATTTTATTAGCTACACCTTC,CASRVAGHHFISYTF
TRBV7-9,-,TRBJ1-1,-,TGTGCCAGCAGCCTGGGGCAGGGCGGCAGAAACACTGAAGCTTTCTTT,CASSLGQGGRNTEAFF
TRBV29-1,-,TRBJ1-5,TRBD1,TGCAGCGTTAGGACAGGGAGCAATCAGCCCCAGCATTTT,CSVRTGSNQPQHF
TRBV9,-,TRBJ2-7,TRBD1,TGTGCCAGCAGCGTAGCCGGGGACAGGGGGACCTACGAGCAGTACTTC,CASSVAGDRGTYEQYF
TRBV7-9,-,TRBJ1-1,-,TGTGCCAGCAGCTCTCGACAGAACACTGAAGCTTTCTTT,CASSSRQNTEAFF
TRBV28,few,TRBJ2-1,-,TGTGCCAGCAGGGCCCAGGGGACATATAACAATGAGCAGTTCTTC,CASRAQGTYNNEQFF
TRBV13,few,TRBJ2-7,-,TGTGCCAGCAGCTCTCAAGACAGGACCAGCTCCTACGAGCAGTACTTC,CASSSQDRTSSYEQYF
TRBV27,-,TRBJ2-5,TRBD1,TGTGCCAGCAGTTTATGGGCAGGGGGCCAAGAGACCCAGTACTTC,CASSLWAGGQETQYF
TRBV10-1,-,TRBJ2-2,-,TGCGCCAGCAGCGACCGGGGCACCGGGGAGCTGTTTTTT,CASSDRGTGELFF
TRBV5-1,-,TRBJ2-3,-,TGCGCCAGCGCAGAACAAATTACTAGCACAGATACGCAGTATTTT,CASAEQITSTDTQYF
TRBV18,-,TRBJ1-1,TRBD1,TGTGCCAGCTCGCAATGGACAGGGGCTAACACTGAAGCTTTCTTT,CASSQWTGANTEAFF
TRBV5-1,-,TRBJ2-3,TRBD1,TGCGCCAGCAGCCAGCAGGGGGCAGGCACAGATACGCAGTATTTT,CASSQQGAGTDTQYF
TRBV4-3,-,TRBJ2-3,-,TGCGCCAGCAGCCAGGGGGTAGCCACAGATACGCAGTATTTT,CASSQGVATDTQYF